Here is one T cell receptor beta chain with its context. Its antigen is unidentified. The CDR3 extends over 14 amino acids. CDR1 is SGHRS, CDR2 YFSETQ, per germline. Deletions cut 0 bases from V and 6 bases from J, with 11 bases between. This specimen comes from a study of shared clonotypes between healthy human individuals. An assay was performed, and its level was deep. Produced via immunoSEQ multiplex PCR; TCRdb's table is partial and in-frame only. Of about 1.5 million clones listed, 95% to 99% are singletons. Study-wide results and caveats: Enrolling few donors narrowed the genetic and exposure-history diversity that was represented.

The donor cohort consisted entirely of Caucasian adults residing in Nashville, Tennessee. The gene calls are TRBV5-1 and TRBJ2-3; D may be TRBD1 (6 bases). The sequencing sample was made of naive CD4+ T cells sorted from blood. Subset specified: CD45RA+ positively selected. This clonotype was obtained from a man aged 25-45 years in good health. Here the CDR3 reads CASSLASGQDTQYF. The CDR3 DNA reads as TGCGCCAGCAGCTTGGCCTCTGGACAGGATACGCAGTATTTT. The complete variable domain, with remaining parts taken from reference TRBV5-1 and TRBJ2-3, reads KAGVTQTPRYLIKTRGQQVTLSCSPISGHRSVSWYQQTPGQGLQFLFEYFSETQRNKGNFPGRFSGRQFSNSRSEMNVSTLELGDSALYLCASSLASGQDTQYFGPGTRLTVL.